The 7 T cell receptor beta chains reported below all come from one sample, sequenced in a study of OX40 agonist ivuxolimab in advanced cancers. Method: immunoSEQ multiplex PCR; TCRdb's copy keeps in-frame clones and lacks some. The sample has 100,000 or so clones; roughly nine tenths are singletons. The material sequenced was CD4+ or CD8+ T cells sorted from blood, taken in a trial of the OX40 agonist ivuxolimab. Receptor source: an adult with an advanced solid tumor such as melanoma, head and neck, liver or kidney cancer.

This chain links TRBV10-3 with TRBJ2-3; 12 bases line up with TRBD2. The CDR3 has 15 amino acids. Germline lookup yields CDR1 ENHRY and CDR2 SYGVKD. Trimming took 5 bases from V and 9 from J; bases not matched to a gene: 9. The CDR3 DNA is TGTGCCATCAGTCGACTAGCGGGAGAGCAGGGGACGCAGTATTTT. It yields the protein CAISRLAGEQGTQYF.

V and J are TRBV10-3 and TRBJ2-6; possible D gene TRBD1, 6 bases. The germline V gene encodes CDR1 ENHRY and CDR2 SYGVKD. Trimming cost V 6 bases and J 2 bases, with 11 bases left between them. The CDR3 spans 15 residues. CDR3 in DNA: TGTGCCATCAGCCCCAGGGGACCTGGGGCCAACGTCCTGACTTTC. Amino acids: CAISPRGPGANVLTF.

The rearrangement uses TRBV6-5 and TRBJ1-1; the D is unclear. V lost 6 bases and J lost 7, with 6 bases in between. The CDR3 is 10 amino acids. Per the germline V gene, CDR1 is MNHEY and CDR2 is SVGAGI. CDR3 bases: TGTGCCAGCAGGGATCTTGAAGCTTTCTTT. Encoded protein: CASRDLEAFF.

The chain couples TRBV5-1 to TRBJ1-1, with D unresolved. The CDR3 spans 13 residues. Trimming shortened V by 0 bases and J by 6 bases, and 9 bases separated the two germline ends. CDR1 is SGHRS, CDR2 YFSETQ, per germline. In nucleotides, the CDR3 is TGCGCCAGCAGCTTGGCTTCCCGTTCTGAAGCTTTCTTT. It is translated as CASSLASRSEAFF.

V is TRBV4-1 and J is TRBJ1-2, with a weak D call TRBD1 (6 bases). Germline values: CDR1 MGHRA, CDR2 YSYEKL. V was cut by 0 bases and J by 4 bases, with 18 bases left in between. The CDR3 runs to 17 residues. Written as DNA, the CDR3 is TGCGCCAGCAGCCAAGAATCCCGTAGGGGGGGCGGCTATGGCTACACCTTC. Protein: CASSQESRRGGGYGYTF.

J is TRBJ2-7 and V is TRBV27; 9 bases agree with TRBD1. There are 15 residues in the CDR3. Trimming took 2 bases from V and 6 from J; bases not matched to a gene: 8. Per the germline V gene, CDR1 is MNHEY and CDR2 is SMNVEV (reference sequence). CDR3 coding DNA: TGTGCCAGCAGTTTAACCCCCGGGACAGGGCCCGAGCAGTACTTC. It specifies CASSLTPGTGPEQYF.

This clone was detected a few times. CDR3 DNA sequence: TGTGCCAGCAGCGCGCAGGGTGCTAACTATGGCTACACCTTC. Translated: CASSAQGANYGYTF. V and J are TRBV7-3 and TRBJ1-2, with D possibly matching TRBD1 (5 bases). The ends were cut back, 5 bases at V and 0 bases at J, with 10 bases in the middle. CDR1 and CDR2 (germline): SGHTA, FQGTGA. The CDR3 totals 14 residues.